This T cell receptor beta chain emerged from a study of blood T cells in healthy people across ages. About this clonotype itself: Its specificity is unknown.

Whole-study results and caveats: PBMC samples, being unsorted, prevented any conclusive comparison of naive and antigen-experienced cells. Significant beta diversity loss was already apparent by age about 39, declining roughly linearly.

Together with a sample-barcoded 5' primer, a J-beta primer mix was included in a second PCR lasting 7 to 11 cycles. Carrying 12 random nucleotides, a template-switch adaptor labeled each individual cDNA molecule. TCRdb re-derived calls from the 5' RACE reads in MiXCR, one entry per CDR3 protein. Of just over 800,000 distinct CDR3 sequences listed, around 68% are singletons. Each individual donor underwent a draw of roughly 10 milliliters of peripheral blood. The sample taken for sequencing was blood. The receptor comes from a man aged 25 to 40 in good health.

The CDR3 loop is CASSFSVGGSYSYNEQFF. The DNA for the CDR3 is TGTGCCAGCAGCTTCTCCGTCGGCGGGTCATACTCCTACAATGAGCAGTTCTTC. The chain joins TRBV7-6 to TRBJ2-1, with D perhaps matching TRBD2 (5 bases). Trimming left V 3 bases short and J 0 bases short, with 18 bases between. This CDR3 comprises 18 residues. Germline V gene lookup returns CDR1 SGHVS and CDR2 FNYEAQ.